Here is one T cell receptor (beta chain) with its context. Trimming removed 3 bases from V and 4 bases from J, with 7 bases in between. Germline CDR1 SEHNR, CDR2 FQNEAQ (reference sequence). CDR3 size: 12 residues. This specimen belongs to a study of OX40 agonist ivuxolimab in advanced cancers. Whole-study context: At 0.01 to 10 mg/kg, ivuxolimab was administered intravenously to patients every 2 weeks.

The repertoire was sequenced with immunoSEQ multiplex PCR; TCRdb's copy has only in-frame clones and lacks some. The table records tens of thousands of clones, around nine tenths of them present only once. The chain has TRBV7-9 and TRBJ2-7; D remains ambiguous. The source of this sequence is an adult with an advanced solid tumor such as melanoma, head and neck, liver or kidney cancer. The source material was CD4+ or CD8+ T cells sorted from blood, sampled in a trial of the OX40 agonist ivuxolimab. The CDR3 DNA reads TGTGCCAGCAGCTTGACCTCTTACGAGCAGTACTTC. It specifies CASSLTSYEQYF.